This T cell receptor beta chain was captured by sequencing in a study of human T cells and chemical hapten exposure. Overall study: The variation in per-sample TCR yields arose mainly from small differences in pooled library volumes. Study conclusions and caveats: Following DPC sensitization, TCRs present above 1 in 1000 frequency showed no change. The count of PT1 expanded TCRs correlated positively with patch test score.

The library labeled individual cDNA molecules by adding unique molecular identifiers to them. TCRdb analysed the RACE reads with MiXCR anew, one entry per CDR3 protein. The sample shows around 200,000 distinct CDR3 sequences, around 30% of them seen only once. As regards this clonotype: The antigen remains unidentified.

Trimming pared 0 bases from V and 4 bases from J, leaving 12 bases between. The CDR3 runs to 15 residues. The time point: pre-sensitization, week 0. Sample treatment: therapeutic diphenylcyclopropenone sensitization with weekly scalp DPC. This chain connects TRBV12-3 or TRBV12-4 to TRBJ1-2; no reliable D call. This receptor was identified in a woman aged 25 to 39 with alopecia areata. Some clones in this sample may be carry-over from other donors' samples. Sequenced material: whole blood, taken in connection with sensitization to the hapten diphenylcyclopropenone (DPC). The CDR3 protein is CASSLAAGTSYGYTF. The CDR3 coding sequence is TGTGCCAGCAGTTTAGCGGCGGGCACGAGCTATGGCTACACCTTC.